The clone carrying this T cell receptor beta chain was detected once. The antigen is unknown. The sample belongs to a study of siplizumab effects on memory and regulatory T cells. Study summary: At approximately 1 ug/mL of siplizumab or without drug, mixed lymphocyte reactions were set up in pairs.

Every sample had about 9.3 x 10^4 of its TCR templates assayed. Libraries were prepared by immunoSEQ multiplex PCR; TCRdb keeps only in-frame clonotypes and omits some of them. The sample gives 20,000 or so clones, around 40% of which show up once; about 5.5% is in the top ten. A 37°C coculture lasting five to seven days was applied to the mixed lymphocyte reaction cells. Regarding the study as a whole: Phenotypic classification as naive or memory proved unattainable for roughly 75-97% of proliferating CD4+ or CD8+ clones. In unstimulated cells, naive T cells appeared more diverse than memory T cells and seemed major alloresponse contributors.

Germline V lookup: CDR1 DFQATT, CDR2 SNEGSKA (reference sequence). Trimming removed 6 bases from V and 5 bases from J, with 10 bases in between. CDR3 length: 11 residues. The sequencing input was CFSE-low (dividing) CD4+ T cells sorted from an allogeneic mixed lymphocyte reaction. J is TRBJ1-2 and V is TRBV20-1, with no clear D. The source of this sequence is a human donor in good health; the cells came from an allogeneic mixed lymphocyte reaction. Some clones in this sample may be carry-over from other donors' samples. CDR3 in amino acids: CSASPGYGYTF. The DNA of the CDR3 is TGCAGTGCCTCTCCGGGATATGGCTACACCTTC.